The clone carrying this T cell receptor beta chain was observed a single time. Original methodology: Amplification with reference gene primers provided the estimates of nucleated cell counts. TCRdb's table, derived via immunoSEQ multiplex PCR, lists solely in-frame clones and lacks some. D and trimming were read from the DNA, whereas the V and J calls and clone size are those reported in that table. This sample has 65,000 to 70,000 clones; 75% to 90% occur once, and the top ten carry under 6.5%. The data were obtained in a study of blood T cell repertoires in COVID-19. Study-wide context: Samples representing acute and convalescent COVID-19 were sourced from the United States, Italy and Spain. PBMCs, B-cell-depleted T cells, or T cells provided the cDNA or gDNA that made up the material.

CDR1 is SGHTA and CDR2 is FQGNSA in the germline V gene. Losses at the gene ends were 0 bases for V and 6 bases for J; bases not matched to a gene: 5. The CDR3 spans 15 residues. The chain has TRBV7-2 and TRBJ2-5, with 9 bases that match TRBD2. Input material: peripheral blood. The TCR comes from a man aged 50 to 59 with active COVID-19. The chain's CDR3 is CASSLAAAGGKTQYF. Written as DNA, the CDR3 is TGTGCCAGCAGCTTAGCAGCAGCGGGAGGAAAGACCCAGTACTTC.